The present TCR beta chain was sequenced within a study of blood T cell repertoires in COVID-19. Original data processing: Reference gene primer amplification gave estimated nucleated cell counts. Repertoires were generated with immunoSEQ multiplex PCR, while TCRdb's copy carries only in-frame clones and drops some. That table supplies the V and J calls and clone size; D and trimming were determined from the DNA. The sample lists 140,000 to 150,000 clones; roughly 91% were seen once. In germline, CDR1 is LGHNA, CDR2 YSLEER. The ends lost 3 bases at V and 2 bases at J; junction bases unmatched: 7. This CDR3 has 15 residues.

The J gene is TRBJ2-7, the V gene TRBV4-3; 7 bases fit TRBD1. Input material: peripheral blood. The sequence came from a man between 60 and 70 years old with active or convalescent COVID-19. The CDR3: CASSQGTVLAYEQYF. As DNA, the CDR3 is TGCGCCAGCAGCCAGGGGACAGTACTGGCCTACGAGCAGTACTTC.